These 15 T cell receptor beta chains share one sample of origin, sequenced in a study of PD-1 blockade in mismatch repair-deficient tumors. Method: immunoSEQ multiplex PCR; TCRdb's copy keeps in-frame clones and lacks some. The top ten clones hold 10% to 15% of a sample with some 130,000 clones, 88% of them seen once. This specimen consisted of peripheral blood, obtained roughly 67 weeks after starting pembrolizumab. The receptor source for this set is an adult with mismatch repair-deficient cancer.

This chain's CDR3 is CAAGGEPNTGELFF. CDR3 in DNA: TGTGCCGCAGGGGGAGAGCCTAACACCGGGGAGCTGTTTTTT. The chain joins TRBV10-3 to TRBJ2-2; 7 bases agree with TRBD1. Germline trimming cut 11 bases from V and 2 bases from J; bases unmatched to any gene: 8. Germline lookup yields CDR1 ENHRY and CDR2 SYGVKD. This CDR3 comprises 14 residues.

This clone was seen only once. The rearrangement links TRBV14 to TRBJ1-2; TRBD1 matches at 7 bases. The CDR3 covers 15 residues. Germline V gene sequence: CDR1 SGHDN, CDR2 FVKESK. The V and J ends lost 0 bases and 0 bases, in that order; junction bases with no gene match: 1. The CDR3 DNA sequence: TGTGCCAGCAGCCAAGACAGGGGGACTAACTATGGCTACACCTTC. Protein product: CASSQDRGTNYGYTF.

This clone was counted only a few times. The CDR3: CASSQGLSYEQYF. The CDR3 DNA follows: TGCGCCAGCAGCCAAGGACTGAGCTACGAGCAGTACTTC. The V and J genes are TRBV4-1 and TRBJ2-7; D remains ambiguous. From germline, CDR1 is MGHRA and CDR2 YSYEKL. The V and J ends lost 1 base and 3 bases respectively, with 7 bases between them. The CDR3 is made up of 13 amino acids.

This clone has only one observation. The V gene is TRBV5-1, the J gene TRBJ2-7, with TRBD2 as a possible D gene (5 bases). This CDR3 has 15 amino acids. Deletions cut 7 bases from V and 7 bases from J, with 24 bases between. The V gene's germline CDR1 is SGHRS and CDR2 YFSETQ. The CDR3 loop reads CASWETAGTAKEQYF. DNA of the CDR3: TGCGCCAGCTGGGAGACGGCGGGCACAGCTAAGGAGCAGTACTTC. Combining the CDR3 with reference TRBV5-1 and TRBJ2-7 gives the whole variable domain KAGVTQTPRYLIKTRGQQVTLSCSPISGHRSVSWYQQTPGQGLQFLFEYFSETQRNKGNFPGRFSGRQFSNSRSEMNVSTLELGDSALYLCASWETAGTAKEQYFGPGTRLTVT.

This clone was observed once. The CDR3 DNA is TGTGCCAGCAGTTTCTTGGACGATACCTACAATGAGCAGTTCTTC. This gives the protein CASSFLDDTYNEQFF. The chain recombines TRBV28 with TRBJ2-1; D gene ambiguous. V was shortened by 3 bases and J by 2 bases, with 11 bases between the two germline ends. Per germline, CDR1 MDHEN and CDR2 SYDVKM. This CDR3 is 15 amino acids long.

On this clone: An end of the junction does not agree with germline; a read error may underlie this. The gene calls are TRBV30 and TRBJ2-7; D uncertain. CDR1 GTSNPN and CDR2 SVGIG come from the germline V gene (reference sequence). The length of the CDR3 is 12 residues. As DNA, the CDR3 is TGTGCCTGGAAAAGTTGGTCCTCCGAGCAGTACTTC. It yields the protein CAWKSWSSEQYF. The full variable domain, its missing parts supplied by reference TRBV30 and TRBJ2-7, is SQTIHQWPATLVQPVGSPLSLECTVEGTSNPNLYWYRQAAGRGLQLLFYSVGIGQISSEVPQNLSASRPQDRQFILSSKKLLLSDSGFYLCAWKSWSSEQYFGPGTRLTVT.

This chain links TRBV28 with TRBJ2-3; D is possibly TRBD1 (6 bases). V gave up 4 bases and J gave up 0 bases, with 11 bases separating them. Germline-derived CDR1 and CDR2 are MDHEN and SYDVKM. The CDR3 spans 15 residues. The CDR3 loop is CASSSRDTSTDTQYF. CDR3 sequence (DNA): TGTGCCAGCAGTTCCCGGGACACTAGCACAGATACGCAGTATTTT. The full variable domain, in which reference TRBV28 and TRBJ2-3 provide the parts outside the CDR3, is DVKVTQSSRYLVKRTGEKVFLECVQDMDHENMFWYRQDPGLGLRLIYFSYDVKMKEKGDIPEGYSVSREKKERFSLILESASTNQTSMYLCASSSRDTSTDTQYFGPGTRLTVL.

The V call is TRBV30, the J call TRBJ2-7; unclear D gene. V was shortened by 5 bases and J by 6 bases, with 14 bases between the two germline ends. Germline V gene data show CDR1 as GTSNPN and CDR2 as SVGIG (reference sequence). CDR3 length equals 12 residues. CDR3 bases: TGTGCCTGGTTAGGGATGGCTAGCGAGCAGTACTTC. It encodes CAWLGMASEQYF.

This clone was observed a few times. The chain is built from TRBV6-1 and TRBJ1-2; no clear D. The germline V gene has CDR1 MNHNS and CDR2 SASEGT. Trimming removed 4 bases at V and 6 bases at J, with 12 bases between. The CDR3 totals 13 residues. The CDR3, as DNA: TGTGCCAGCAGTGCGAACCTTGGGGATGGCTACACCTTC. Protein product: CASSANLGDGYTF.

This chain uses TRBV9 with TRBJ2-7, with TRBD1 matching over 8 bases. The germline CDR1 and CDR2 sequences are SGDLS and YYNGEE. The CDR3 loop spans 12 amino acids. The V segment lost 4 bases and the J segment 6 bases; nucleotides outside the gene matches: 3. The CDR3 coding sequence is TGTGCCAGCAGCCCGACAGGGGTCGAGCAGTACTTC. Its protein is CASSPTGVEQYF.

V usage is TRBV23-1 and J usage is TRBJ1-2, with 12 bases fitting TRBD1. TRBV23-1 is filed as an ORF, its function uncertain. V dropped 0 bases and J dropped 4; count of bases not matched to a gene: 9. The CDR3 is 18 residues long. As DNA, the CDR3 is TGCGCCAGCAGTCAATCAAGCCGGGACAGGGGGCTCTCCTATGGCTACACCTTC. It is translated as CASSQSSRDRGLSYGYTF.

This chain's CDR3 is CASSPQGTDTQYF. The CDR3 DNA follows: TGTGCCAGCAGTCCACAGGGGACAGATACGCAGTATTTT. This chain joins TRBV25-1 and TRBJ2-3; TRBD1 aligns across 7 bases. Trimming at V came to 5 bases and at J to 3 bases, leaving 2 bases not matched to a gene. This CDR3 is built from 13 residues. Per germline, CDR1 MGHDK and CDR2 SYGVNS. The variable domain in full, completed from reference TRBV25-1 and TRBJ2-3, reads EADIYQTPRYLVIGTGKKITLECSQTMGHDKMYWYQQDPGMELHLIHYSYGVNSTEKGDLSSESTVSRIRTEHFPLTLESARPSHTSQYLCASSPQGTDTQYFGPGTRLTVL.

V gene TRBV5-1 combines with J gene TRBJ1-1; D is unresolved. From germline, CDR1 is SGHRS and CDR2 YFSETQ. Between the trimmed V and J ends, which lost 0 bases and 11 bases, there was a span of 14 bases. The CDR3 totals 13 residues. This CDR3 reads CASSLGLSGGAFF. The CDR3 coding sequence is TGCGCCAGCAGCTTGGGATTAAGTGGTGGGGCTTTCTTT.

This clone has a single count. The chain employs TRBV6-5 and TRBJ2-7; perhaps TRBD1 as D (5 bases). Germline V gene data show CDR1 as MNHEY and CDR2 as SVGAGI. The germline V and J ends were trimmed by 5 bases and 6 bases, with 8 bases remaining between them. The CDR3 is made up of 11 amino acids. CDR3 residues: CASSTDSEQYF. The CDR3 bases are TGTGCCAGCAGTACCGACAGCGAGCAGTACTTC.

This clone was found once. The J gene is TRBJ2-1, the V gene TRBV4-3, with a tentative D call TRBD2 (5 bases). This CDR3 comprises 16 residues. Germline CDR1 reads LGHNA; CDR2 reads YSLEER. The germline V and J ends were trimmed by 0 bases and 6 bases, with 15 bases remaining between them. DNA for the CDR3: TGCGCCAGCAGCCAAGAACCTAGCTCCACGATCAATGAGCAGTTCTTC. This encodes CASSQEPSSTINEQFF.